The 7 T cell receptor beta chains in this list originate from one sample, sequenced in a study of early T cells in non-severe SARS-CoV-2 infection. Via MiXCR, TCRdb re-called the 5' RACE reads, giving one row per CDR3 protein. The sample yields roughly 29,000 distinct CDR3 sequences, approximately 5.1% seen once. Sequences were obtained from whole blood. Source of these receptors: an adult who was a healthcare worker with PCR-confirmed SARS-CoV-2 infection or an uninfected control (not recorded which).

This clonotype was seen many times. The rearrangement links TRBV19 to TRBJ1-2, with D unresolved. CDR1 and CDR2 from the germline V gene are LNHDA and SQIVND (reference sequence). V was clipped by 7 bases and J by 4 bases, with 13 bases between them. This CDR3 is built from 13 residues. Here the CDR3 reads CASTKGPGYGYTF. The CDR3 DNA follows: TGTGCCAGTACTAAAGGACCTGGCTATGGCTACACCTTC.

Many counts were recorded for this clonotype. V gene TRBV20-1 combines with J gene TRBJ2-3, with a weak D call TRBD2 (6 bases). The V end lost 3 bases, the J end lost 2 bases, and 12 bases lay between the germline ends. This CDR3 spans 14 amino acids. The germline V gene encodes CDR1 DFQATT and CDR2 SNEGSKA (reference sequence). The CDR3 sequence is CSASKIADTDTQYF. Here the CDR3 DNA reads TGCAGTGCTAGCAAAATAGCGGACACAGATACGCAGTATTTT.

This clonotype was seen ten or more times. The chain links TRBV27 to TRBJ2-1, with TRBD2 matching over 7 bases. J gave up 4 bases and V 2 bases, and 5 bases lay outside the gene matches. Germline assignment: CDR1 MNHEY and CDR2 SMNVEV (reference sequence). The CDR3 runs to 15 residues. CDR3 nucleotides: TGTGCCAGCAGTTTAGGATCTAGCGGATACAATGAGCAGTTCTTC. It encodes CASSLGSSGYNEQFF.

This clonotype was counted many times. V is TRBV21-1 and J is TRBJ1-1; TRBD1, the D gene given by the table, was not confirmed from the DNA. TRBV21-1 has pseudogene status. This CDR3 region has 17 residues. CDR3 DNA sequence: TGTGCCAGCAGCAAAAAGGCGACGGCACCCCCAGACACTGAAGCTTTCTTT. This translates into CASSKKATAPPDTEAFF.

This clonotype was seen more than once but under ten times. The chain recombines TRBV11-2 with TRBJ1-1, with TRBD1 as a possible D gene (5 bases). V lost 3 bases, J lost 7 bases, and 15 bases lay in between. Germline CDR1 is SGHAT and CDR2 is FQNNGV. The CDR3 has 14 amino acids. The CDR3 nucleotides are TGTGCCAGCAGCTTGGGGGAAGGGGCTTATGAAGCTTTCTTT. The encoded protein is CASSLGEGAYEAFF.

This clonotype was detected many times. The gene calls are TRBV20-1 and TRBJ2-1; perhaps TRBD2 as D (6 bases). The CDR3 covers 16 residues. Trimming removed 6 bases from V and 7 bases from J, with 25 bases in between. CDR1 is DFQATT and CDR2 is SNEGSKA in the germline V gene (reference sequence). CDR3 in DNA: TGCAGTGCCAAGCGGAATAGCGGATGGGGTCAGAATGAGCAGTTCTTC. Protein: CSAKRNSGWGQNEQFF.

This clonotype was detected many times. This rearrangement joins TRBV2 to TRBJ2-7; 11 nucleotides line up with TRBD2. The ends lost 5 bases at V and 7 bases at J; junction bases unmatched: 4. Per the germline V gene, CDR1 is SNHLY and CDR2 is FYNNEI. The CDR3 sequence is 13 residues long. CDR3 coding DNA: TGTGCCAGCAGTCAACGGACTAGCGGGGAGCAGTACTTC. Its translation is CASSQRTSGEQYF.